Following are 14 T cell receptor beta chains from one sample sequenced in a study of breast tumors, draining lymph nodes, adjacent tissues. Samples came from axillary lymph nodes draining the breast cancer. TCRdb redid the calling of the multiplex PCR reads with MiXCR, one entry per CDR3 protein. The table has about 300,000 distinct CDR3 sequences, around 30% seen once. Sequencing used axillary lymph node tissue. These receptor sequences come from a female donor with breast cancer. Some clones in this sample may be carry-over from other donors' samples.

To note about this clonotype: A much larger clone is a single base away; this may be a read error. CDR3 sequence reads: CSARGEDSFGELFF. CDR3 coding DNA: TGCAGTGCTAGAGGGGAGGACTCATTTGGGGAGCTGTTTTTT. J is TRBJ2-2 and V is TRBV20-1; possibly TRBD2 for D (6 bases). Trimming took off 1 base at V and 8 bases at J, with 14 bases between the two ends. Germline V CDR1 and CDR2: DFQATT, SNEGSKA (reference sequence). This CDR3 region has 14 residues.

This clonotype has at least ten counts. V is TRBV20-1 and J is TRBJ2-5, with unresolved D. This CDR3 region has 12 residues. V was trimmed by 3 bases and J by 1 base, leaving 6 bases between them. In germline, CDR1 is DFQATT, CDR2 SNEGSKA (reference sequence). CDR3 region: CSASGPQETQYF. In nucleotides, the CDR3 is TGCAGTGCTAGTGGGCCCCAAGAGACCCAGTACTTC.

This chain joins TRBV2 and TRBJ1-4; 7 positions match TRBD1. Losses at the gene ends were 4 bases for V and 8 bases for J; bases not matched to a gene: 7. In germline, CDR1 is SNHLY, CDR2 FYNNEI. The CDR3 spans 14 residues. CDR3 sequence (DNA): TGTGCCAGCAGTGCGCAGACAGGGAGAGAAAAACTGTTTTTT. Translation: CASSAQTGREKLFF.

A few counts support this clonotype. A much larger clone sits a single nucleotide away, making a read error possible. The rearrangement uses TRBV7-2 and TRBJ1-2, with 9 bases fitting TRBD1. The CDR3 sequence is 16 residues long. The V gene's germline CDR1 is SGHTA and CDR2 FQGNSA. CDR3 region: CASSPQQNRGLHGHTF. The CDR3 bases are TGTGCCAGCAGCCCCCAACAGAACAGGGGGCTACATGGCCACACCTTC. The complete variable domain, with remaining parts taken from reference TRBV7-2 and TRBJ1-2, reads GAGVSQSPSNKVTEKGKDVELRCDPISGHTALYWYRQSLGQGLEFLIYFQGNSAPDKSGLPSDRFSAERTGGSVSTLTIQRTQQEDSAVYLCASSPQQNRGLHGHTFGSGTRLTVV.

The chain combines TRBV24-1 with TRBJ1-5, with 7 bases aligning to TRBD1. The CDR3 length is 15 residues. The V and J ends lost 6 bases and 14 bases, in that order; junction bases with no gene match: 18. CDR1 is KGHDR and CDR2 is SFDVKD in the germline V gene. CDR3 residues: CATSINRQGSSYEHF. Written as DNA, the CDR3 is TGTGCCACCAGTATTAACCGACAGGGTTCATCCTACGAGCATTTT.

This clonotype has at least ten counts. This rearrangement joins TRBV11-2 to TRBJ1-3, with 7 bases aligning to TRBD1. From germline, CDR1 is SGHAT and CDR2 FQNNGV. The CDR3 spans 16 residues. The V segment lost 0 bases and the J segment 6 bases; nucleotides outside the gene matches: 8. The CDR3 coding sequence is TGTGCCAGCAGCTTAGAGGGAACAGGGGTGGCAAACACCATATATTTT. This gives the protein CASSLEGTGVANTIYF.

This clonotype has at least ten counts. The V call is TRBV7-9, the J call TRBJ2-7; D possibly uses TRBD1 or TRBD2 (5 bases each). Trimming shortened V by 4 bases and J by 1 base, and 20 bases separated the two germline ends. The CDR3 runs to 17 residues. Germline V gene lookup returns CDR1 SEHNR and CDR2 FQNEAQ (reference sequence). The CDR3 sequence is CASSSPRGSGASYEQYF. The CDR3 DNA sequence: TGTGCCAGCAGCTCACCGAGAGGGTCTGGGGCATCCTACGAGCAGTACTTC.

The CDR3 region is CATSRGTGGKDEQYF. In DNA, the CDR3 is TGTGCCACCAGCAGGGGTACAGGGGGCAAGGACGAGCAGTACTTC. This chain joins TRBV15 and TRBJ2-7; 9 nucleotides align to TRBD1. Germline V lookup: CDR1 LNHNV, CDR2 YYDKDF (reference sequence). J was trimmed by 5 bases and V by 3 bases; bases with no gene match: 8. The CDR3 is 15 amino acids.

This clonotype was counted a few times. The CDR3 DNA follows: TGTGCCAGCAGCCCCCCAGGGAGGGACTCCTACAATGAGCAGTTCTTC. Protein: CASSPPGRDSYNEQFF. The J gene is TRBJ2-1, the V gene TRBV11-3; the match to TRBD2 covers 7 bases. The CDR3 has 16 amino acids. From germline, CDR1 is SGHNT and CDR2 YENEEA. V lost 5 bases, J lost 0 bases, and 7 bases stayed unmatched.

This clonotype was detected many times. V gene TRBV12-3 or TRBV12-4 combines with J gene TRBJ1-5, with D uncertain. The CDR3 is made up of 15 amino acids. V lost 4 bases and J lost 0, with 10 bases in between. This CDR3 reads CASSYSLYSNQPQHF. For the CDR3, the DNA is TGTGCCAGCAGTTATTCTCTTTATAGCAATCAGCCCCAGCATTTT.

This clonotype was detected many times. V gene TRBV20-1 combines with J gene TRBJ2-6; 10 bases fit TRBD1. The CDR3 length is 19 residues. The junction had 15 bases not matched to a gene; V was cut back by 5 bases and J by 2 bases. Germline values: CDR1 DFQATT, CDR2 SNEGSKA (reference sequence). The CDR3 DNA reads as TGCAGTGCTCCATCTGAGGACAGGGGGGCCTGGACTGGGGCCAACGTCCTGACTTTC. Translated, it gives CSAPSEDRGAWTGANVLTF.

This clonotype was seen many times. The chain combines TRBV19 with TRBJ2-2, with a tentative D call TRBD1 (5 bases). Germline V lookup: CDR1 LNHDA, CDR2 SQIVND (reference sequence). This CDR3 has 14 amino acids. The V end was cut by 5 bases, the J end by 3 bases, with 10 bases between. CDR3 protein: CASSSRADTGELFF. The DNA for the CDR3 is TGTGCCAGTAGTTCCAGGGCAGACACCGGGGAGCTGTTTTTT.

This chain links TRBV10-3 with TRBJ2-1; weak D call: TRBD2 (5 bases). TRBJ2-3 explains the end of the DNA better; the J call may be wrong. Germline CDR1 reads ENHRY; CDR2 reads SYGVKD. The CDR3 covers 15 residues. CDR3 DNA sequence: TGTGCCATCAGTGATAGCGCCAACTCCTACAATGAGCAGTATTTT. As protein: CAISDSANSYNEQYF.

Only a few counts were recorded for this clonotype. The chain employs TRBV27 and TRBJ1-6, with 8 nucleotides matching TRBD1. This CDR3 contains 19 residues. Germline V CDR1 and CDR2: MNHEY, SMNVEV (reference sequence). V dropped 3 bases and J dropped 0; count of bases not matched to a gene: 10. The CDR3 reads CASSFRFDRGSSYNSPLHF. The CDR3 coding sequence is TGTGCCAGCAGTTTTAGGTTCGACAGGGGTAGCTCCTATAATTCACCCCTCCACTTT.